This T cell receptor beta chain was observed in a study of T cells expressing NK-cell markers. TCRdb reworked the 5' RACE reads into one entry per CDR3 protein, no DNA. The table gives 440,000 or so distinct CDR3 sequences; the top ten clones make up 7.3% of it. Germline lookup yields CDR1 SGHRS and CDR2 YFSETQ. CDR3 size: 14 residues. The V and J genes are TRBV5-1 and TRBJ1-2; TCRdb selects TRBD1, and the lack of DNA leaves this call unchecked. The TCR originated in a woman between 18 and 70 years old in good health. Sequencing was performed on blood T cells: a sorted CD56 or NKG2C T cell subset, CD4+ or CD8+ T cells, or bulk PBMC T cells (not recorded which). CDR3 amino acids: CASSLEGPSYGYTF.